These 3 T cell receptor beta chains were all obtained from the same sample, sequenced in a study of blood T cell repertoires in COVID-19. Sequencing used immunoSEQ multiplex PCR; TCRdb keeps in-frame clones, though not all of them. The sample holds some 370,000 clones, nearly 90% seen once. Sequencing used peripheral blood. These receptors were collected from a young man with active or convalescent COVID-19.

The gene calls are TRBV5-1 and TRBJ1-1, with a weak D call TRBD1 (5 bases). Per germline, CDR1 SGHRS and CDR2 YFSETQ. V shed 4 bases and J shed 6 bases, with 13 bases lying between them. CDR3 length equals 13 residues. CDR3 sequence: CASSTGGSAEAFF. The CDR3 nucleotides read TGCGCCAGCAGCACGGGGGGAAGCGCTGAAGCTTTCTTT.

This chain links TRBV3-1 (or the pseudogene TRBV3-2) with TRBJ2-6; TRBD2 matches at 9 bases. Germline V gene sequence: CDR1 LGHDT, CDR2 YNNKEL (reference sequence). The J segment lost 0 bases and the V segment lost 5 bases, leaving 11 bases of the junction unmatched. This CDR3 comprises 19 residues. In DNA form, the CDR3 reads TGTGCCAGCAGCAGAGAAGGGACTAGCCATCCCTCTGGGGCCAACGTCCTGACTTTC. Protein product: CASSREGTSHPSGANVLTF.

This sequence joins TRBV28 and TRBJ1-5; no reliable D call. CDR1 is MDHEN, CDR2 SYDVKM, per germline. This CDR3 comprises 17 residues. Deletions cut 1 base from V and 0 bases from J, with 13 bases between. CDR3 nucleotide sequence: TGTGCCAGCAGTTTATTTGGCGGGTATTATAGCAATCAGCCCCAGCATTTT. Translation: CASSLFGGYYSNQPQHF.